These T cell receptor beta chains were read from a single sample in a study of blood T cell repertoires in COVID-19. Only in-frame clones appear in the TCRdb table, and some are missing; sequencing was by immunoSEQ multiplex PCR. The sample yields fewer than 200,000 clones, 88% seen once. The sequencing sample was made of peripheral blood. The receptor source for this set is a man aged 60 to 69 with acute or convalescent COVID-19. The CDR3 runs from the conserved cysteine through the conserved F or W. Fields, in order: D gene, J gene, V gene, clone size, CDR3 protein, CDR3 DNA. D genes are given only for firm matches. A clone size is listed for some rows: how often the clone was seen (once, few, many), or a class if it is expanded.

D: TRBD2; J: TRBJ2-4; V: TRBV7-2; size: -; CDR3: CASSLTSGRAEGTKNIQYF; DNA: TGTGCCAGCAGCCTTACTAGCGGGAGGGCCGAGGGGACCAAAAACATTCAGTACTTC
D: -; J: TRBJ2-1; V: TRBV7-2; size: many; CDR3: CASAGYTYNEQFF; DNA: TGTGCCAGCGCAGGGTACACCTACAATGAGCAGTTCTTC
D: TRBD1; J: TRBJ2-7; V: TRBV7-2; size: -; CDR3: CASRPGTGPTYEQYF; DNA: TGTGCCAGCAGGCCGGGGACAGGACCAACCTACGAGCAGTACTTC
D: TRBD2; J: TRBJ2-7; V: TRBV7-2; size: -; CDR3: CASSSPRLAPNSYEQYF; DNA: TGTGCCAGCAGCTCCCCCCGACTAGCGCCGAACTCCTACGAGCAGTACTTC
D: TRBD1; J: TRBJ2-5; V: TRBV7-3; size: -; CDR3: CASSRRDSPWETQYF; DNA: TGTGCCAGCAGCAGAAGGGACAGCCCGTGGGAGACCCAGTACTTC
D: -; J: TRBJ2-1; V: TRBV14; size: -; CDR3: CASSLPNENEQFF; DNA: TGTGCCAGCAGCCTCCCTAACGAGAATGAGCAGTTCTTC
D: TRBD1; J: TRBJ1-2; V: TRBV6-5; size: once; CDR3: CASSPDRGFNGYTF; DNA: TGTGCCAGCAGTCCCGACAGGGGGTTCAATGGCTACACCTTC
D: TRBD1; J: TRBJ1-6; V: TRBV10-3; size: -; CDR3: CASDRGLHNSPLHF; DNA: TGTGCCAGTGACAGGGGGCTTCATAATTCACCCCTCCACTTT
D: -; J: TRBJ2-1; V: TRBV19; size: -; CDR3: CASSKNRVAYNEQFF; DNA: TGTGCCAGTAGTAAGAACAGGGTTGCATACAATGAGCAGTTCTTC
D: TRBD1; J: TRBJ1-5; V: TRBV19; size: -; CDR3: CASSTDRGQPQHF; DNA: TGTGCCAGTAGTACAGACAGGGGACAGCCCCAGCATTTT
D: TRBD1; J: TRBJ1-5; V: TRBV19; size: -; CDR3: CASQRDRDNQPQHF; DNA: TGTGCCAGTCAGAGGGACAGGGACAATCAGCCCCAGCATTTT
D: -; J: TRBJ1-3; V: TRBV9; size: -; CDR3: CASSASGNTIYF; DNA: TGTGCCAGCAGTGCGAGTGGAAACACCATATATTTT
D: TRBD1; J: TRBJ1-1; V: TRBV9; size: -; CDR3: CASNSGGTGAEAFF; DNA: TGTGCCAGCAACTCAGGGGGGACAGGGGCTGAAGCTTTCTTT
D: -; J: TRBJ2-1; V: TRBV7-3; size: -; CDR3: CASSLIGHEQFF; DNA: TGTGCCAGCAGCTTAATTGGCCATGAGCAGTTCTTC
D: TRBD1; J: TRBJ2-5; V: TRBV27; size: -; CDR3: CASSLGQLETQYF; DNA: TGTGCCAGCAGTTTGGGACAGCTGGAGACCCAGTACTTC
D: TRBD2; J: TRBJ2-1; V: TRBV9; size: -; CDR3: CASSGVAGSAQFSYNEQFF; DNA: TGTGCCAGCAGCGGAGTAGCGGGGTCTGCCCAATTCTCCTACAATGAGCAGTTCTTC
D: -; J: TRBJ2-5; V: TRBV6-5; size: -; CDR3: CASKLLDQETQYF; DNA: TGTGCCAGCAAATTACTAGACCAAGAGACCCAGTACTTC
D: TRBD2; J: TRBJ2-1; V: TRBV7-6; size: -; CDR3: CASSSFSGRGNEQFF; DNA: TGTGCCAGCAGCTCCTTTAGCGGGAGAGGGAATGAGCAGTTCTTC
D: -; J: TRBJ2-5; V: TRBV19; size: -; CDR3: CASSMGLETQYF; DNA: TGTGCCAGTAGTATGGGGCTAGAGACCCAGTACTTC
D: -; J: TRBJ1-1; V: TRBV2; size: once; CDR3: CASSARGANTEAFF; DNA: TGTGCCAGCAGTGCAAGGGGCGCGAACACTGAAGCTTTCTTT
D: TRBD1; J: TRBJ2-7; V: TRBV5-1; size: -; CDR3: CASSLAAGGSYEQYF; DNA: TGCGCCAGCAGCTTGGCGGCAGGGGGTTCCTACGAGCAGTACTTC
D: TRBD1; J: TRBJ1-2; V: TRBV18; size: -; CDR3: CASSPKKGTGMGDGYTF; DNA: TGTGCCAGCTCACCGAAAAAAGGGACAGGGATGGGAGATGGCTACACCTTC
D: -; J: TRBJ1-5; V: TRBV5-4; size: -; CDR3: CASSQGLSNQPQHF; DNA: TGTGCCAGCAGCCAGGGGTTGAGCAATCAGCCCCAGCATTTT
D: -; J: TRBJ1-2; V: TRBV6-5; size: -; CDR3: CTSSRGQNYGYTF; DNA: TGTACCAGCAGCCGTGGACAGAACTATGGCTACACCTTC
D: TRBD2; J: TRBJ2-3; V: TRBV4-1; size: -; CDR3: CASSPLGGAGGPDTQYF; DNA: TGCGCCAGCAGCCCCTTGGGGGGAGCGGGGGGTCCAGATACGCAGTATTTT
D: TRBD1; J: TRBJ1-2; V: TRBV30; size: -; CDR3: CAWSGDRDSYGYTF; DNA: TGTGCCTGGAGCGGAGACAGGGATAGCTATGGCTACACCTTC
D: -; J: TRBJ2-5; V: TRBV4-2; size: -; CDR3: CASSQESRARLETQYF; DNA: TGTGCCAGCAGCCAAGAATCCAGGGCTCGGTTGGAGACCCAGTACTTC
D: -; J: TRBJ2-7; V: TRBV5-6; size: -; CDR3: CASSLVVGANEQYF; DNA: TGTGCCAGCAGCTTGGTGGTAGGGGCAAACGAGCAGTACTTC
D: TRBD1; J: TRBJ2-2; V: TRBV4-1; size: -; CDR3: CASSQADRAWETGELFF; DNA: TGCGCCAGCAGCCAGGCGGACAGGGCCTGGGAGACCGGGGAGCTGTTTTTT
D: -; J: TRBJ1-2; V: TRBV3-1/TRBV3-2; size: -; CDR3: CASSQDPRYGYTF; DNA: TGTGCCAGCAGCCAAGACCCGCGATATGGCTACACCTTC
D: TRBD1; J: TRBJ1-2; V: TRBV18; size: once; CDR3: CASSDRVDYGYTF; DNA: TGTGCCAGTTCCGACAGGGTGGACTATGGCTACACCTTC
D: TRBD2; J: TRBJ2-1; V: TRBV9; size: -; CDR3: CASSSSGRIYNEQFF; DNA: TGTGCCAGCAGCTCAAGCGGGAGAATTTACAATGAGCAGTTCTTC
D: -; J: TRBJ1-2; V: TRBV10-3; size: few; CDR3: CAITLGHDYGYTF; DNA: TGTGCCATCACCTTGGGACATGACTATGGCTACACCTTC
D: -; J: TRBJ2-5; V: TRBV7-2; size: -; CDR3: CASSLPQETQYF; DNA: TGTGCCAGCAGCTTGCCTCAGGAGACCCAGTACTTC
D: -; J: TRBJ2-7; V: TRBV15; size: -; CDR3: CATSRDAVAASYEQYF; DNA: TGTGCCACCAGCAGAGATGCAGTAGCGGCCTCCTACGAGCAGTACTTC
D: TRBD2; J: TRBJ2-7; V: TRBV19; size: -; CDR3: CASRPGVAGRWNEQYF; DNA: TGTGCCAGTAGGCCTGGGGTAGCGGGACGGTGGAACGAGCAGTACTTC
D: TRBD1; J: TRBJ1-1; V: TRBV11-3; size: few; CDR3: CASSLVRGTGAINTEAFF; DNA: TGTGCCAGCAGCTTAGTTCGGGGGACAGGGGCGATCAACACTGAAGCTTTCTTT
D: -; J: TRBJ1-5; V: TRBV19; size: -; CDR3: CASSIMTNQPQHF; DNA: TGTGCCAGTAGTATTATGACAAATCAGCCCCAGCATTTT
D: TRBD1; J: TRBJ2-1; V: TRBV7-6; size: -; CDR3: CASSPGTGGPNEQFF; DNA: TGTGCCAGCAGTCCCGGGACAGGGGGACCCAATGAGCAGTTCTTC
D: -; J: TRBJ1-2; V: TRBV30; size: -; CDR3: CAWSSWGLGYTF; DNA: TGTGCCTGGAGTTCCTGGGGGCTCGGCTACACCTTC
D: TRBD2; J: TRBJ2-3; V: TRBV9; size: -; CDR3: CASSVSASGGAYDTQYF; DNA: TGTGCCAGCAGCGTATCGGCTAGCGGGGGGGCATATGATACGCAGTATTTT
D: -; J: TRBJ1-2; V: TRBV18; size: -; CDR3: CASSPDRSYGYTF; DNA: TGTGCCAGCTCACCGGACAGATCCTATGGCTACACCTTC
D: -; J: TRBJ2-3; V: TRBV5-1; size: -; CDR3: CASSWAPSTDTQYF; DNA: TGCGCCAGCAGCTGGGCCCCTAGCACAGATACGCAGTATTTT
D: TRBD1; J: TRBJ1-5; V: TRBV7-2; size: -; CDR3: CASSLAGTGGAQPQHF; DNA: TGTGCCAGCAGCTTAGCCGGGACAGGGGGCGCTCAGCCCCAGCATTTT